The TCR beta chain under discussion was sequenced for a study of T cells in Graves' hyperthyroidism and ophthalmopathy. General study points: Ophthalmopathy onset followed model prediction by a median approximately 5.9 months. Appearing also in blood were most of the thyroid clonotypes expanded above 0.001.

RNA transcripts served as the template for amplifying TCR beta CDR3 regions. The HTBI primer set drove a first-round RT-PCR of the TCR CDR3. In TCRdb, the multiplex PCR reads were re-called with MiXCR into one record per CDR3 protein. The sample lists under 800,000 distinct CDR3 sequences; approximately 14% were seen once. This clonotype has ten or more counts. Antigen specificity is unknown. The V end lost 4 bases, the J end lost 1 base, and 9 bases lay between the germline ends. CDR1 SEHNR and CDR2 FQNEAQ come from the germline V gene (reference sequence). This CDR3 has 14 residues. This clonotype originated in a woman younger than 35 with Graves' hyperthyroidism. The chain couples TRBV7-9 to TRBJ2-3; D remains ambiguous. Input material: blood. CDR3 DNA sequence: TGTGCCAGCAGCTCGACGGACGGCACAGATACGCAGTATTTT. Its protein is CASSSTDGTDTQYF.